The 18 T cell receptor beta chains in this list originate from one sample, sequenced in a study of PD-L1 blockade in urothelial cancer. The assay was immunoSEQ multiplex PCR, and TCRdb's table has in-frame clones only and misses some. The sample records approximately 100,000 clones, 70% to 90% being singletons. The material sequenced was PBMCs, taken around atezolizumab (anti-PD-L1) treatment. The receptors derive from a man aged 50 to 59 with urothelial cancer.

This chain uses TRBV27 with TRBJ2-2; 7 bases are a match to TRBD1. The CDR3 extends over 15 amino acids. The V gene end was trimmed by 7 bases and the J gene end by 0 bases; junction bases not matched to a gene: 5. Germline values: CDR1 MNHEY, CDR2 SMNVEV (reference sequence). The CDR3 DNA reads as TGTGCCAGCACCGCCGGGACAGCGAACACCGGGGAGCTGTTTTTT. Protein sequence: CASTAGTANTGELFF.

This rearrangement joins TRBV19 to TRBJ2-3, with 7 bases identical to TRBD2. With 4 bases clipped from V and 4 bases from J, the junction kept 2 bases outside the gene matches. Germline V lookup: CDR1 LNHDA, CDR2 SQIVND (reference sequence). This CDR3 contains 13 residues. The CDR3 DNA reads TGTGCCAGTAGTAGAGGACTAGCAGATACGCAGTATTTT. Encoded protein: CASSRGLADTQYF. Complete variable domain (other parts from reference TRBV19 and TRBJ2-3): DGGITQSPKYLFRKEGQNVTLSCEQNLNHDAMYWYRQDPGQGLRLIYYSQIVNDFQKGDIAEGYSVSREKKESFPLTVTSAQKNPTAFYLCASSRGLADTQYFGPGTRLTVL.

This chain uses TRBV7-8 with TRBJ2-5; a possible D gene is TRBD2 (6 bases). Looked up from germline, CDR1 is SGHVS and CDR2 is FQNEAQ. The CDR3 contains 16 residues. Trimming removed 5 bases from V and 7 bases from J, with 23 bases in between. As DNA, the CDR3 is TGTGCCAGCAGCCCCGGGGTGGGGGGAGTTGAGGGGACCCAGTACTTC. Its protein is CASSPGVGGVEGTQYF.

This clone was observed a single time. The rearrangement joins TRBV5-1 to TRBJ2-3, with 14 bases aligning to TRBD2. Germline CDR1 reads SGHRS; CDR2 reads YFSETQ. The ends lost 4 bases at V and 4 bases at J; junction bases unmatched: 5. The CDR3 contains 16 residues. As DNA, the CDR3 is TGCGCCAGCAGCCTTGGGACTAGCGGGAGTGCAGATACGCAGTATTTT. Translating gives CASSLGTSGSADTQYF.

The V call is TRBV2, the J call TRBJ1-6; 7 positions match TRBD1. Germline assignment: CDR1 SNHLY and CDR2 FYNNEI. V was pared by 2 bases and J by 9 bases, with 7 bases of the junction left unmatched. This CDR3 spans 15 amino acids. CDR3 sequence: CASSELTGAGSPLHF. The CDR3 DNA reads TGTGCCAGCAGTGAACTCACAGGGGCCGGTTCACCCCTCCACTTT.

This clone has a single count. J is TRBJ1-6 and V is TRBV2; D perhaps matches TRBD1 (6 bases). The CDR3 sequence is 16 residues long. V shed 7 bases and J shed 10 bases, with 23 bases lying between them. In germline, CDR1 is SNHLY, CDR2 FYNNEI. The CDR3 reads CASKQGLTVGGSPLHF. The DNA of the CDR3 is TGTGCCAGCAAGCAGGGGTTAACGGTAGGAGGATCACCCCTCCACTTT.

The rearrangement joins TRBV4-1 to TRBJ1-2; D is uncertain. Germline V gene lookup returns CDR1 MGHRA and CDR2 YSYEKL. This CDR3 is built from 15 residues. The V and J ends lost 0 bases and 8 bases respectively, with 16 bases between them. CDR3 region: CASSQDYIASYGYTF. As DNA, the CDR3 is TGCGCCAGCAGCCAAGATTATATCGCGTCCTACGGCTACACCTTC.

J is TRBJ2-1 and V is TRBV7-9, with 7 bases aligning to TRBD2. The trim removed 5 bases at V and 4 bases at J, leaving 5 bases unmatched. Germline V CDR1 and CDR2: SEHNR, FQNEAQ (reference sequence). This CDR3 comprises 14 residues. The DNA for the CDR3 is TGTGCCAGCAGCCCCCCGGGGGGATACAATGAGCAGTTCTTC. Amino acid sequence: CASSPPGGYNEQFF.

The V and J genes are TRBV5-6 and TRBJ2-3; D gene uncertain. Per the germline V gene, CDR1 is SGHDT and CDR2 is YYEEEE. CDR3 length: 15 residues. Trimming left V 1 base short and J 5 bases short, with 14 bases between. CDR3 protein: CASSLWQPVIDTQYF. The DNA for the CDR3 is TGTGCCAGCAGCTTGTGGCAACCTGTAATAGATACGCAGTATTTT.

The rearrangement links TRBV2 to TRBJ2-7, with 9 positions matching TRBD2. Germline V lookup: CDR1 SNHLY, CDR2 FYNNEI. The V and J ends lost 3 bases and 4 bases, in that order; junction bases with no gene match: 10. CDR3 length equals 16 residues. The CDR3 bases are TGTGCCAGCAGTGATAGGGGCCTAGCGGGACGATACGAGCAGTACTTC. Its protein is CASSDRGLAGRYEQYF.

V usage is TRBV10-3 and J usage is TRBJ2-1; TRBD1 matches 7 bases. Germline CDR1 reads ENHRY; CDR2 reads SYGVKD. V was clipped by 4 bases and J by 2 bases; unmatched bases: 5. The CDR3 has 15 residues. CDR3 DNA sequence: TGTGCCATCAGTGTCCAACAGGGGACCTACAATGAGCAGTTCTTC. This codes for CAISVQQGTYNEQFF.

This clone was counted once. The gene calls are TRBV5-1 and TRBJ2-6; D may be TRBD2 (6 bases). Germline-derived CDR1 and CDR2 are SGHRS and YFSETQ. CDR3 length: 14 amino acids. Deletions cut 5 bases from V and 1 base from J, with 7 bases between. Here the CDR3 DNA reads TGCGCCAGCAGTCGGGGGTCTGGGGCCAACGTCCTGACTTTC. Encoded protein: CASSRGSGANVLTF.

V usage is TRBV9 and J usage is TRBJ1-5; D is uncertain. Trimming removed 0 bases from V and 5 bases from J, with 6 bases in between. This CDR3 has 13 amino acids. Germline CDR1 SGDLS, CDR2 YYNGEE. In DNA, the CDR3 is TGTGCCAGCAGCGTAGGTTCGTATCAGCCCCAGCATTTT. Protein: CASSVGSYQPQHF. Full variable domain (missing parts from reference TRBV9 and TRBJ1-5): DSGVTQTPKHLITATGQRVTLRCSPRSGDLSVYWYQQSLDQGLQFLIQYYNGEERAKGNILERFSAQQFPDLHSELNLSSLELGDSALYFCASSVGSYQPQHFGDGTRLSIL.

The chain joins TRBV10-1 to TRBJ1-4; D unclear. Germline CDR1 and CDR2: WNHNN and SYGVQD (reference sequence). V lost 5 bases to trimming and J lost 0 bases, with 19 bases between them. There are 18 residues in the CDR3. In nucleotides, the CDR3 is TGCGCCAGCAGTAAATCCTACCCGTCTCCCTCAACTAATGAAAAACTGTTTTTT. Encoded protein: CASSKSYPSPSTNEKLFF.

V and J are TRBV9 and TRBJ2-1; the match to TRBD2 covers 13 bases. This CDR3 contains 15 residues. CDR1 SGDLS and CDR2 YYNGEE come from the germline V gene. The V and J ends lost 4 bases and 7 bases, in that order; junction bases with no gene match: 5. The CDR3 sequence is CASSPTSGRDNEQFF. In DNA, the CDR3 is TGTGCCAGCAGCCCTACTAGCGGGAGGGATAATGAGCAGTTCTTC.

The V gene is TRBV30, the J gene TRBJ2-1; D is unclear. The CDR3 has 11 residues. Germline V gives CDR1 GTSNPN, CDR2 SVGIG (reference sequence). V was shortened by 0 bases and J by 9 bases, with 6 bases between the two germline ends. CDR3 sequence reads: CAWSVAVEQFF. Here the CDR3 DNA reads TGTGCCTGGAGTGTGGCAGTTGAGCAGTTCTTC.

The chain joins TRBV19 to TRBJ1-2, with TRBD1 matching over 8 bases. Germline values: CDR1 LNHDA, CDR2 SQIVND (reference sequence). The CDR3 contains 16 residues. J lost 7 bases, V lost 7 bases, and 17 bases had no gene match. CDR3 region: CASTIQGAGGSFGYTF. Written as DNA, the CDR3 is TGTGCCAGTACCATCCAAGGGGCAGGGGGCTCATTTGGCTACACCTTC.

J is TRBJ1-1 and V is TRBV6-6; TRBD1 matches 10 bases. The germline gives CDR1 MNHNY, CDR2 SVGAGI (reference sequence). The junction had 3 bases not matched to a gene; V was cut back by 0 bases and J by 5 bases. CDR3 length: 15 amino acids. The CDR3 sequence is CASSYSRDRGTEAFF. Written as DNA, the CDR3 is TGTGCCAGCAGTTACTCCCGGGACAGGGGTACTGAAGCTTTCTTT.